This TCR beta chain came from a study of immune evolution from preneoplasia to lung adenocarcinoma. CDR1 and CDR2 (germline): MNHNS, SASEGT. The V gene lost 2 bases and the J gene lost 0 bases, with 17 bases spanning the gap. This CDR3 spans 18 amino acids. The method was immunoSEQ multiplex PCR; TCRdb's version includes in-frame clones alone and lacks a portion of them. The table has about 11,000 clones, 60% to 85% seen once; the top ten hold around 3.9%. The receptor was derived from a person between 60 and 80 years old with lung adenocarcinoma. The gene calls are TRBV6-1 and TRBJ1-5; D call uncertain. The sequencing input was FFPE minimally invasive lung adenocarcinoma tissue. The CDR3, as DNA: TGTGCCAGCAGTGAATGGCGCGGCGGTGCTTATAGCAATCAGCCCCAGCATTTT. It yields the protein CASSEWRGGAYSNQPQHF.